A selection of T cell receptor beta chains follows, all from one sample in a study of cytomegalovirus exposure and HLA in healthy donors. Using immunoSEQ multiplex PCR, the repertoire was profiled, and TCRdb retains in-frame clones only, with some absent. The data show 150,000 to 200,000 clones, with roughly 78% seen just once and roughly 0.65% held by the top ten. Sequencing input: PBMCs. Source of these receptors: a boy between 10 and 17 years old in good health and CMV-seronegative. Both conserved end residues are part of each CDR3. A D gene is named only where the DNA matches it firmly. The listing skips clone size in some rows; elsewhere it reads once, few, many or a size class.

clone_size: once; v_call: TRBV7-2; d_call: .; j_call: TRBJ2-3; cdr3_aa: CASSAGGTSSDTQYF; cdr3_nt: TGTGCCAGCAGCGCAGGGGGGACTAGTTCGGATACGCAGTATTTT
clone_size: .; v_call: TRBV6-1; d_call: TRBD1; j_call: TRBJ2-3; cdr3_aa: CASSETVRDSYTDTQYF; cdr3_nt: TGTGCCAGCAGTGAGACGGTGAGGGACAGCTACACAGATACGCAGTATTTT
clone_size: .; v_call: TRBV7-2; d_call: TRBD1; j_call: TRBJ1-1; cdr3_aa: CASSPDRWNTEAFF; cdr3_nt: TGTGCCAGCAGCCCGGACAGGTGGAACACTGAAGCTTTCTTT
clone_size: .; v_call: TRBV5-4; d_call: .; j_call: TRBJ2-3; cdr3_aa: CASSRHFGDMTDTQYF; cdr3_nt: TGTGCCAGCAGCCGCCACTTCGGGGATATGACAGATACGCAGTATTTT
clone_size: .; v_call: TRBV6-1; d_call: TRBD1; j_call: TRBJ2-3; cdr3_aa: CASSPRGTHTDTQYF; cdr3_nt: TGTGCCAGCAGCCCCAGGGGGACACACACAGATACGCAGTATTTT
clone_size: .; v_call: TRBV19; d_call: .; j_call: TRBJ1-3; cdr3_aa: CASRDAAGGNTIYF; cdr3_nt: TGTGCCAGTAGAGACGCGGCTGGTGGAAACACCATATATTTT
clone_size: .; v_call: TRBV29-1; d_call: TRBD1; j_call: TRBJ2-2; cdr3_aa: CSVGGTGKTGELFF; cdr3_nt: TGCAGCGTTGGGGGGACAGGGAAAACCGGGGAGCTGTTTTTT
clone_size: .; v_call: TRBV7-2; d_call: TRBD1; j_call: TRBJ1-1; cdr3_aa: CASSLSQGAHNEAFF; cdr3_nt: TGTGCCAGCAGCTTATCTCAGGGGGCGCACAATGAAGCTTTCTTT
clone_size: once; v_call: TRBV30; d_call: .; j_call: TRBJ2-1; cdr3_aa: CAWKPGRSYNEQFF; cdr3_nt: TGTGCCTGGAAACCAGGGCGCTCCTACAATGAGCAGTTCTTC
clone_size: .; v_call: TRBV19; d_call: TRBD1; j_call: TRBJ2-2; cdr3_aa: CASSIGDRGFGTGELFF; cdr3_nt: TGTGCCAGTAGTATCGGGGACAGGGGGTTCGGCACCGGGGAGCTGTTTTTT
clone_size: .; v_call: TRBV2; d_call: .; j_call: TRBJ1-3; cdr3_aa: CASREGPVTGLYSGNTIYF; cdr3_nt: TGTGCCAGCAGAGAAGGGCCGGTAACAGGGCTTTACTCTGGAAACACCATATATTTT
clone_size: .; v_call: TRBV6-6; d_call: TRBD1; j_call: TRBJ1-2; cdr3_aa: CASSPTGGYGYTF; cdr3_nt: TGTGCCAGCAGCCCAACAGGGGGTTATGGCTACACCTTC
clone_size: .; v_call: TRBV7-2; d_call: TRBD2; j_call: TRBJ2-5; cdr3_aa: CASSLGGRPKTQYF; cdr3_nt: TGTGCCAGCAGCTTAGGCGGGAGGCCCAAGACCCAGTACTTC
clone_size: .; v_call: TRBV5-1; d_call: .; j_call: TRBJ2-3; cdr3_aa: CASSLAGVGTDTQYF; cdr3_nt: TGCGCCAGCAGCTTGGCCGGGGTCGGCACAGATACGCAGTATTTT
clone_size: .; v_call: TRBV4-1; d_call: TRBD2; j_call: TRBJ2-7; cdr3_aa: CASSQDLVSGSYEQYF; cdr3_nt: TGCGCCAGCAGCCAAGATCTAGTTAGCGGGAGCTACGAGCAGTACTTC
clone_size: .; v_call: TRBV27; d_call: TRBD2; j_call: TRBJ2-5; cdr3_aa: CASSTGLAHLKETQYF; cdr3_nt: TGTGCCAGCAGTACAGGACTAGCGCACTTAAAAGAGACCCAGTACTTC
clone_size: .; v_call: TRBV7-6; d_call: TRBD1; j_call: TRBJ2-5; cdr3_aa: CASSTIDRGTETQYF; cdr3_nt: TGTGCCAGCAGCACCATCGACAGGGGGACGGAGACCCAGTACTTC
clone_size: .; v_call: TRBV13; d_call: .; j_call: TRBJ2-4; cdr3_aa: CASGPPTVLAKNIQYF; cdr3_nt: TGTGCCAGCGGCCCCCCGACTGTACTAGCCAAAAACATTCAGTACTTC
clone_size: .; v_call: TRBV27; d_call: TRBD1; j_call: TRBJ1-2; cdr3_aa: CASSEQGGGYTF; cdr3_nt: TGTGCCAGCAGCGAGCAGGGGGGTGGCTACACCTTC
clone_size: .; v_call: TRBV19; d_call: .; j_call: TRBJ1-4; cdr3_aa: CASSIGRVGTNEKLFF; cdr3_nt: TGTGCCAGTAGTATAGGCAGGGTAGGCACTAATGAAAAACTGTTTTTT